These 26 T cell receptor beta chains originate from one sample sequenced in a study of blood T cell repertoires in COVID-19. The data were produced by immunoSEQ multiplex PCR, yet TCRdb's version contains in-frame clones alone and is incomplete. Counted here are a few hundred thousand clones, roughly 88% occurring once; the ten biggest clones make up 0.87%. The sample was peripheral blood. The receptors were gathered from a human donor with COVID-19, enrolled during active disease. The donor label of this sample is uncertain.

This clone occurred a few times. The chain uses TRBV5-1 and TRBJ1-2, with 9 bases lining up with TRBD1. Germline V CDR1 and CDR2: SGHRS, YFSETQ. The CDR3 spans 15 residues. The V and J ends lost 4 bases and 0 bases, in that order; junction bases with no gene match: 4. The DNA of the CDR3 is TGCGCCAGCAGCGTGGGGGACAGGGCTAACTATGGCTACACCTTC. Its protein product is CASSVGDRANYGYTF.

V is TRBV19 and J is TRBJ1-5; tentative D call: TRBD1 (6 bases). This CDR3 is 16 amino acids long. The germline V and J ends were trimmed by 3 bases and 3 bases, with 15 bases remaining between them. CDR1 LNHDA and CDR2 SQIVND come from the germline V gene (reference sequence). CDR3 sequence: CASSIGQLLPNQPQHF. DNA for the CDR3: TGTGCCAGTAGTATCGGACAGTTGTTGCCCAATCAGCCCCAGCATTTT.

The chain carries TRBV5-1 and TRBJ1-5, with 9 bases fitting TRBD1. This CDR3 contains 17 residues. CDR1 is SGHRS, CDR2 YFSETQ, per germline. V shed 0 bases and J 3 bases; nucleotides not matched to a gene: 7. The CDR3 nucleotides are TGCGCCAGCAGCTTGGTAGGGGACAGGGCCAACAATCAGCCCCAGCATTTT. It codes for CASSLVGDRANNQPQHF.

DNA for the CDR3: TGTGCCAGCAGCCAAGAAGCAGGGATAAATCAGCCCCAGCATTTT. Protein product: CASSQEAGINQPQHF. J is TRBJ1-5 and V is TRBV3-1 (or the pseudogene TRBV3-2); tentatively, D is TRBD1 (5 bases). V was trimmed by 0 bases and J by 4 bases, leaving 10 bases between them. CDR1 and CDR2 (germline): LGHDT, YNNKEL (reference sequence). This CDR3 has 15 residues.

V and J are TRBV11-1 and TRBJ2-3; TRBD2 aligns across 10 bases. The CDR3 sequence is 16 residues long. The germline V gene encodes CDR1 SGHAT and CDR2 FQDESV (reference sequence). After removal of 1 base from V and 4 bases from J, the junction contained 5 bases not matched to a gene. This CDR3 is CASSLGLAGGADTQYF. As DNA, the CDR3 is TGTGCCAGCAGCTTAGGCTTAGCGGGAGGAGCAGATACGCAGTATTTT.

The gene calls are TRBV5-1 and TRBJ1-4; 7 nucleotides align to TRBD1. V shed 4 bases, J shed 7 bases, and the junction held 4 bases outside the gene matches. This CDR3 is 13 amino acids long. CDR1 and CDR2 (germline): SGHRS, YFSETQ. CDR3 region: CASSPTGVEKLFF. The DNA of the CDR3 is TGCGCCAGCAGCCCTACAGGGGTTGAAAAACTGTTTTTT.

This chain joins TRBV6-6 and TRBJ1-2; 7 positions agree with TRBD1. CDR1 is MNHNY, CDR2 SVGAGI, per germline (reference sequence). The CDR3 runs to 14 residues. Trimming at V came to 9 bases and at J to 6 bases, leaving 13 bases not matched to a gene. The CDR3 here is CASQRRDSGHGYTF. The DNA for the CDR3 is TGTGCCAGTCAACGCCGGGACAGCGGGCATGGCTACACCTTC.

The chain uses TRBV28 and TRBJ1-3, with no clear D. V shed 1 base and J shed 0 bases, with 16 bases lying between them. Per germline, CDR1 MDHEN and CDR2 SYDVKM. The CDR3 has 18 residues. CDR3 nucleotide sequence: TGTGCCAGCAGTTTATCGGGGATCGGGGTCAGCTCTGGAAACACCATATATTTT. It specifies CASSLSGIGVSSGNTIYF.

The rearrangement uses TRBV29-1 and TRBJ2-1, with D hard to call. Germline assignment: CDR1 SQVTM and CDR2 ANQGSEA. Deletions cut 3 bases from V and 5 bases from J, with 8 bases between. This CDR3 comprises 12 residues. The CDR3 bases are TGCAGCGTTGATGGGCTACACAATGAGCAGTTCTTC. As protein: CSVDGLHNEQFF.

Points on this clone: The sample contains more than one DNA sequence encoding this CDR3. The rearrangement joins TRBV2 to TRBJ2-2; no clear D gene. Germline assignment: CDR1 SNHLY and CDR2 FYNNEI. Trimming pared 5 bases from V and 1 base from J, leaving 5 bases between. The CDR3 consists of 13 residues. The CDR3 spells CASSRENTGELFF. The CDR3 DNA sequence: TGTGCCAGCAGTAGAGAGAACACCGGGGAGCTGTTTTTT.

This clone is a singleton in its sample. The chain couples TRBV27 to TRBJ1-5; the match to TRBD1 covers 11 bases. J gave up 6 bases and V 6 bases, and 7 bases lay outside the gene matches. Germline CDR1 MNHEY, CDR2 SMNVEV (reference sequence). This CDR3 has 15 residues. The CDR3 spells CASRPGTGGTQPQHF. The DNA for the CDR3 is TGTGCCAGCAGACCCGGGACAGGGGGTACTCAGCCCCAGCATTTT.

The CDR3 loop is CASSGFYRGSDEQYF. CDR3 nucleotides: TGTGCCAGCAGTGGTTTTTATCGGGGGTCGGACGAGCAGTACTTC. V gene TRBV2 combines with J gene TRBJ2-7; TRBD2 is a possible D gene (6 bases). V lost 4 bases and J 5 bases, leaving 18 bases between the germline ends. Germline V CDR1 and CDR2: SNHLY, FYNNEI. The CDR3 runs to 15 residues.

The chain is built from TRBV27 and TRBJ1-3, with TRBD1 as a possible D gene (5 bases). The germline V gene has CDR1 MNHEY and CDR2 SMNVEV (reference sequence). The CDR3 runs to 16 residues. The V end was cut by 4 bases, the J end by 0 bases, with 13 bases between. The CDR3 region is CASSWAGPYSGNTIYF. The DNA for the CDR3 is TGTGCCAGCAGTTGGGCAGGGCCTTACTCTGGAAACACCATATATTTT.

The chain carries TRBV14 and TRBJ2-3; a possible D gene is TRBD1 (6 bases). Germline V gives CDR1 SGHDN, CDR2 FVKESK. The CDR3 spans 14 residues. Trimming cost V 4 bases and J 2 bases, with 10 bases left between them. CDR3: CASSRDIFTDTQYF. In DNA, the CDR3 is TGTGCCAGCAGCCGGGACATCTTCACAGATACGCAGTATTTT.

The chain links TRBV2 to TRBJ2-1, with D maybe TRBD2 (5 bases). Trimming pared 5 bases from V and 15 bases from J, leaving 23 bases between. Per the germline V gene, CDR1 is SNHLY and CDR2 is FYNNEI. The CDR3 runs to 14 residues. Written as DNA, the CDR3 is TGTGCCAGCAGTTACTACGTCCGGGTCGAAGCGGCGTTCTTC. It yields the protein CASSYYVRVEAAFF. The full variable domain, with the rest looked up from reference TRBV2 and TRBJ2-1, is EPEVTQTPSHQVTQMGQEVILRCVPISNHLYFYWYRQILGQKVEFLVSFYNNEISEKSEIFDDQFSVERPDGSNFTLKIRSTKLEDSAMYFCASSYYVRVEAAFFGPGTRLTVL.

This chain connects TRBV18 to TRBJ1-4; TRBD1 matches at 11 bases. J gave up 6 bases and V 3 bases, and 9 bases lay outside the gene matches. This CDR3 spans 17 amino acids. Germline CDR1 KGHSH, CDR2 LQKENI. The CDR3 DNA sequence: TGTGCCAGCTCACCGTACGGGACAGGGGGGTCAGATGAAAAACTGTTTTTT. This translates into CASSPYGTGGSDEKLFF.

Points on this clone: The same CDR3 can be traced to other DNA sequences in this sample. CDR3 bases: TGTGCCAGCAGCGGACAGGGGAATTCACCCCTCCACTTT. This translates into CASSGQGNSPLHF. V is TRBV12-3 or TRBV12-4 and J is TRBJ1-6; 9 bases agree with TRBD1. CDR3 length: 13 residues. V trimming: 6 bases; J trimming: 7 bases; junction bases outside the gene matches: 1.

The V and J genes are TRBV19 and TRBJ2-7; possibly TRBD2 for D (5 bases). Per the germline V gene, CDR1 is LNHDA and CDR2 is SQIVND (reference sequence). CDR3 size: 13 residues. Trimming removed 6 bases at V and 1 base at J, with 10 bases between. Here the CDR3 reads CASSLPGSYEQYF. CDR3 DNA: TGTGCCAGTAGCCTTCCGGGGTCCTACGAGCAGTACTTC. The full variable domain, its missing parts supplied by reference TRBV19 and TRBJ2-7, is DGGITQSPKYLFRKEGQNVTLSCEQNLNHDAMYWYRQDPGQGLRLIYYSQIVNDFQKGDIAEGYSVSREKKESFPLTVTSAQKNPTAFYLCASSLPGSYEQYFGPGTRLTVT.

CDR3 coding DNA: TGTGCCAGCATGCGGCGGGACTGCTACACAGATACGCAGTATTTT. Protein sequence: CASMRRDCYTDTQYF. V usage is TRBV21-1 and J usage is TRBJ2-3; the table names TRBD2, a call not compared with the DNA. TRBV21-1 is a recognized pseudogene. The CDR3 spans 15 residues.

This clone has more than one count but fewer than ten. The rearrangement uses TRBV27 and TRBJ1-4; TRBD1 aligns across 7 bases. The J segment lost 5 bases and the V segment lost 4 bases, leaving 7 bases of the junction unmatched. Germline loops: CDR1 MNHEY, CDR2 SMNVEV (reference sequence). This CDR3 region has 15 residues. In nucleotides, the CDR3 is TGTGCCAGCAGTTCCACCTTGACAGGGAATGAAAAACTGTTTTTT. Translation: CASSSTLTGNEKLFF.

The chain uses TRBV19 and TRBJ1-1; 10 bases align to TRBD1. Germline CDR1 is LNHDA and CDR2 is SQIVND (reference sequence). Losses at the gene ends were 5 bases for V and 0 bases for J; bases not matched to a gene: 9. CDR3 length: 17 residues. The CDR3 bases are TGTGCCAGTAGTTCTCCGGGACAGGGGTTCATGAACACTGAAGCTTTCTTT. Translated, it gives CASSSPGQGFMNTEAFF.

The chain recombines TRBV28 with TRBJ1-2, with a tentative D call TRBD1 (5 bases). The V and J ends lost 0 bases and 8 bases respectively, with 13 bases between them. CDR1 and CDR2 (germline): MDHEN, SYDVKM. This CDR3 has 14 residues. CDR3 protein: CASSLWGRVAGYTF. CDR3 coding DNA: TGTGCCAGCAGTTTATGGGGCAGGGTGGCCGGCTACACCTTC.

The chain links TRBV5-6 to TRBJ1-1; D is possibly TRBD1 (5 bases). The CDR3 sequence is 14 residues long. V was trimmed by 0 bases and J by 6 bases, leaving 12 bases between them. Germline loops: CDR1 SGHDT, CDR2 YYEEEE. Here the CDR3 DNA reads TGTGCCAGCAGCTTGGTCCACCCGGGGGCTGAAGCTTTCTTT. This sequence encodes CASSLVHPGAEAFF.

This clone was recorded only once. The chain employs TRBV30 and TRBJ1-3, with D maybe TRBD1 (5 bases). CDR3 size: 14 residues. Germline V gene sequence: CDR1 GTSNPN, CDR2 SVGIG (reference sequence). The V end was cut by 5 bases, the J end by 3 bases, with 14 bases between. The CDR3 sequence is CAWVQGVNGNTIYF. CDR3 coding DNA: TGTGCCTGGGTGCAGGGTGTGAATGGAAACACCATATATTTT.

V gene TRBV5-1 combines with J gene TRBJ1-3, with D perhaps TRBD1 (6 bases). The CDR3 length is 17 residues. V was clipped by 0 bases and J by 2 bases, with 15 bases between them. Per germline, CDR1 SGHRS and CDR2 YFSETQ. DNA for the CDR3: TGCGCCAGCAGCTTGGGGGGACACCTAGGGACTGGAAACACCATATATTTT. Residues: CASSLGGHLGTGNTIYF.

The CDR3 reads CASTRSQETQYF. The CDR3 DNA is TGTGCCAGCACTCGCAGCCAAGAGACCCAGTACTTC. V gene TRBV12-3 or TRBV12-4 combines with J gene TRBJ2-5; D remains unclear. V lost 7 bases and J lost 1, with 7 bases in between. The CDR3 sequence is 12 residues long.